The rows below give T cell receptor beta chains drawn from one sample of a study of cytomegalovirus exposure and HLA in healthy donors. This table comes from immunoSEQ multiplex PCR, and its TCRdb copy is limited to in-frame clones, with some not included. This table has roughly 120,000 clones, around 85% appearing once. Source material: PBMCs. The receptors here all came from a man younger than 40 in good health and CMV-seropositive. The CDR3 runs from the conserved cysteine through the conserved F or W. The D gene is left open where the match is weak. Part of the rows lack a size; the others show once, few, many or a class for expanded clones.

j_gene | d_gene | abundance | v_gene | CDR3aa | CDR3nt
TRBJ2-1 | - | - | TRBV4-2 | CASSQGLARNEQFF | TGTGCCAGCAGCCAAGGATTAGCGAGGAATGAGCAGTTCTTC
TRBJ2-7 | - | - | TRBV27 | CASSLSLVQEQYF | TGTGCCAGCAGTTTATCCTTGGTACAGGAGCAGTACTTC
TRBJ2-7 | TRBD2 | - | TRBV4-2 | CASSQVLLAGYEQYF | TGTGCCAGCAGCCAAGTGTTACTAGCGGGGTACGAGCAGTACTTC
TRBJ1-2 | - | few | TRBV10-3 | CAISDRGSYGYTF | TGTGCCATCAGTGATCGGGGGAGCTATGGCTACACCTTC
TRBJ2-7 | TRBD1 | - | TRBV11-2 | CASSLQGAREQYF | TGTGCCAGCAGCCTACAGGGGGCCCGCGAGCAGTACTTC
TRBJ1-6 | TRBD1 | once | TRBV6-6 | CASNGQGAPLHF | TGTGCCAGCAACGGACAGGGGGCACCCCTCCACTTT
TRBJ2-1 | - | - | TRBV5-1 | CASSLGGSLHNEQFF | TGCGCCAGCAGCTTAGGCGGCAGCCTGCACAATGAGCAGTTCTTC
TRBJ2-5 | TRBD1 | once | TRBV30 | CAWSLTGGPETQYF | TGTGCCTGGAGTCTCACAGGGGGTCCGGAGACCCAGTACTTC
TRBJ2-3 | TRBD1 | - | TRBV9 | CASSGKATGTGADTQYF | TGTGCCAGCAGCGGCAAGGCCACCGGGACAGGGGCAGATACGCAGTATTTT
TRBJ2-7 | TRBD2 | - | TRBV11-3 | CASSLPAGGAYEQYF | TGTGCCAGCAGCTTACCCGCGGGGGGGGCCTACGAGCAGTACTTC
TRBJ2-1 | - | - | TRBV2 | CASSLDGVYNEQFF | TGTGCCAGCAGTCTCGACGGGGTATACAATGAGCAGTTCTTC
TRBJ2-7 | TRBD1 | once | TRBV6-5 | CASSYRGQGRYEQYF | TGTGCCAGCAGTTACCGGGGACAGGGCCGGTACGAGCAGTACTTC
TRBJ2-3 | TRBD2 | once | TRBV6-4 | CASSDGVAGAPDTQYF | TGTGCCAGCAGTGACGGGGTAGCGGGGGCTCCAGATACGCAGTATTTT
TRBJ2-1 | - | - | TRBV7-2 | CASSSTGGGYNEQFF | TGTGCCAGCAGCTCAACAGGGGGAGGGTACAATGAGCAGTTCTTC
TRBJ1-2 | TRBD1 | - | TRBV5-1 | CASKEGAGYGYTF | TGCGCCAGCAAGGAGGGGGCGGGCTATGGCTACACCTTC
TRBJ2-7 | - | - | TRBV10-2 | CASSPGQGRRGGREQYF | TGCGCCAGCAGTCCGGGACAGGGTCGTCGGGGGGGCCGAGAGCAGTACTTC
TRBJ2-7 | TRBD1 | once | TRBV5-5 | CASRDPGQGAQSEQYF | TGTGCCAGCAGGGATCCAGGACAGGGGGCCCAATCCGAGCAGTACTTC
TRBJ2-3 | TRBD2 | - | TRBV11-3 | CASSSGLAGGLSTDTQYF | TGTGCCAGCAGCTCGGGACTAGCGGGGGGCCTTAGCACAGATACGCAGTATTTT
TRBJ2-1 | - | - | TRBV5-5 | CASSLAYREGGYNEQFF | TGTGCCAGCAGCTTGGCGTACAGGGAGGGGGGTTACAATGAGCAGTTCTTC
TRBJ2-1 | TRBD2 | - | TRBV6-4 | CASSDTSGGYNEQFF | TGTGCCAGCAGTGATACTAGCGGGGGTTACAATGAGCAGTTCTTC
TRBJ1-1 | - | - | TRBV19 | CASSIIRTPTEAFF | TGTGCCAGTAGTATTATCAGGACACCCACTGAAGCTTTCTTT
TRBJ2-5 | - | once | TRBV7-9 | CASSFSGETQYF | TGTGCCAGCAGCTTTAGTGGAGAGACCCAGTACTTC
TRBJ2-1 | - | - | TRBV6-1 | CASSEEMLSDEQFF | TGTGCCAGCAGTGAAGAGATGCTTTCAGATGAGCAGTTCTTC
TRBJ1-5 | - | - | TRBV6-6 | CASSWVAGSNQPQHF | TGTGCCAGCAGTTGGGTGGCAGGGAGCAATCAGCCCCAGCATTTT